One and the same sample provided the 2 T cell receptor beta chains below, sequenced in a study of cytomegalovirus exposure and HLA in healthy donors. In the PCR, 60 Vbeta and 13 Jbeta primers were used. Generated by immunoSEQ multiplex PCR, the TCRdb table keeps only in-frame clones and is missing some. This sample carries approximately 150,000 clones, about 80% of them seen once, and the ten largest clones take around 5%. The sequencing input was PBMCs. All receptors come from a young man in good health and CMV-seronegative.

This clone has more than one count but fewer than ten. The rearrangement joins TRBV6-5 to TRBJ1-4; D might be TRBD1 (5 bases). The CDR3 is 14 amino acids. Per the germline V gene, CDR1 is MNHEY and CDR2 is SVGAGI. The germline V and J ends were trimmed by 6 bases and 7 bases, with 15 bases remaining between them. The CDR3 bases are TGTGCCAGCAGCGAAGGGGTCCCTTCTGAAAAACTGTTTTTT. As protein: CASSEGVPSEKLFF.

The sample holds one count of this clone. V and J are TRBV5-1 and TRBJ2-5; 16 bases fit TRBD2. Per germline, CDR1 SGHRS and CDR2 YFSETQ. This CDR3 comprises 17 residues. V lost 7 bases and J lost 0; bases outside the gene matches: 6. Here the CDR3 DNA reads TGCGCCAGCTCTCCGGGACTAGCGGGAGGGTACCAAGAGACCCAGTACTTC. It is translated as CASSPGLAGGYQETQYF.